This TCR beta chain was obtained from a study of T cell responses to AZD1222 COVID-19 vaccine. Study-level background: Pooling covered second doses at about 4 or about 12 weeks.

There are 13 residues in the CDR3. The germline CDR1 and CDR2 sequences are MNHEY and SVGAGI. Trimming cost V 0 bases and J 8 bases, with 10 bases left between them. The assay was immunoSEQ multiplex PCR, and TCRdb's table has in-frame clones only and misses some. The sample consists of around 100,000 clones, just under 95% of them appearing once. The chain couples TRBV6-5 to TRBJ1-2; D not certain. The receptor's source is an adult in good health. Specimen: peripheral blood, collected on day 0 of AZD1222 vaccination. CDR3 bases: TGTGCCAGCAGTTACTCTGGGTTGGACGGCTACACCTTC. This sequence encodes CASSYSGLDGYTF.